This T cell receptor (beta chain) originates from a study of response to subunit inactivated influenza vaccine (dated by TCRdb to 2016 to 2019). Notes on the research overall: To follow how T cells responded to a trivalent subunit inactivated influenza vaccine, the researchers relied on deep quantitative profiling of the T cell receptor repertoire.

Reading from cysteine to phenylalanine, the CDR3 counts 16 amino acids. Of the read, only the CDR3 DNA is kept; its 48 bases are in frame from base 1. Trimmed from V: 3 bases; trimmed from J: 5 bases; junction bases lacking a gene match: 10. Taken from the germline V gene (reference sequence), the CDR1 and CDR2 loops are LNHNV and YYDKDF. Preparation of the library involved RT-PCR. The instrument given in TCRdb is Illumina HiSeq 2500. The raw public reads went through TCRdb reprocessing: fastp at Q25, MiXCR clone calling, in-frame beta chains kept. Every entry covers one CDR3 protein and lists the most common genes and DNA from its rows. This sample gives about 480,000 distinct CDR3 sequences in total; about 25% of them show up just once. The ten largest clones capture about 1.9% of the sample. A word on this clonotype: Its cognate antigen has yet to be identified. No base quality values were provided; no much bigger clone lies one nucleotide off.

Broader findings and caveats from the paper: The authors suggested that each seasonal influenza vaccination may recruit only a limited number of new T cells.

The specimen comprised CD4+ T cells sorted from PBMCs, sampled less than 6 days after vaccination. The chain is encoded by TRBV15 joined to TRBJ2-3; TRBD2 fits 8 bases in the junction. This clonotype was sampled from a man in his fifties who received an inactivated influenza vaccine. Donor details come from another sample of the same person, matched by shared clones. This receptor carries the CDR3 CATSRDTSGSGDTQYF. The DNA is TGTGCCACCAGCAGGGATACTAGCGGCTCTGGAGATACGCAGTATTTT. Outside the CDR3, residues come from the reference TRBV15 and TRBJ2-3 proteins, so the full variable domain is: DAMVIQNPRYQVTQFGKPVTLSCSQTLNHNVMYWYQQKSSQAPKLLFHYYDKDFNNEADTPDNFQSRRPNTSFCFLDIRSPGLGDTAMYLCATSRDTSGSGDTQYFGPGTRLTVL.